Shown below are 27 T cell receptor beta chains from a single sample sequenced in a study of CD8 T cells in ankylosing spondylitis. Each CDR3 protein is one row after TCRdb ran MiXCR on the 5' RACE reads. The sample lists tens of thousands of distinct CDR3 sequences, 16% occurring once. Sequencing used blood. These receptors all stem from a male donor with ankylosing spondylitis or in good health (not recorded which).

This clonotype was seen a few times. The rearrangement links TRBV5-1 to TRBJ2-1, with 9 bases fitting TRBD2. CDR1 and CDR2 (germline): SGHRS, YFSETQ. CDR3 length: 15 amino acids. V was clipped by 4 bases and J by 7 bases; unmatched bases: 9. This chain's CDR3 is CASSDLAGVTNEQFF. DNA of the CDR3: TGCGCCAGCAGCGATTTAGCGGGAGTTACAAATGAGCAGTTCTTC.

This clonotype has ten or more counts. This chain joins TRBV29-1 and TRBJ2-1; the D gene is possibly TRBD2 (6 bases). V lost 4 bases and J lost 12, with 13 bases in between. CDR1 and CDR2 (germline): SQVTM, ANQGSEA. The CDR3 covers 11 residues. The CDR3 loop is CSVARAGGQFF. CDR3 bases: TGCAGCGTTGCAAGAGCCGGGGGGCAGTTCTTC.

This clonotype was seen a handful of times. The chain has TRBV4-3 and TRBJ1-4, with TRBD1 matching over 7 bases. The V and J ends lost 0 bases and 4 bases, in that order; junction bases with no gene match: 11. CDR3 length equals 18 residues. CDR1 and CDR2 (germline): LGHNA, YSLEER. The CDR3 DNA sequence: TGCGCCAGCAGCCAAGATCCGGCTAGGGACAGCTTTAATGAAAAACTGTTTTTT. Translating gives CASSQDPARDSFNEKLFF.

J is TRBJ2-1 and V is TRBV6-4; 9 nucleotides agree with TRBD2. Germline loops: CDR1 MRHNA, CDR2 SNTAGT. V shed 6 bases, J shed 13 bases, and the junction held 10 bases outside the gene matches. This CDR3 spans 13 amino acids. For the CDR3, the DNA is TGTGCCAGCAGAGAGGGTAGCGGGGGTGTACAGTTCTTC. Translation: CASREGSGGVQFF.

This clonotype has more than one count but fewer than ten. The chain recombines TRBV6-1 with TRBJ2-3; 7 positions agree with TRBD2. The V and J ends lost 7 bases and 4 bases, in that order; junction bases with no gene match: 8. This CDR3 has 14 residues. Looked up from germline, CDR1 is MNHNS and CDR2 is SASEGT. This CDR3 reads CASTRRRESDTQYF. CDR3 in DNA: TGTGCCAGCACTCGAAGGCGGGAGTCAGATACGCAGTATTTT.

As for this clonotype: Sequence at one end of the junction differs from germline and may be a read error. This chain connects TRBV20-1 to TRBJ2-5; D is unclear. This CDR3 region has 13 residues. In germline, CDR1 is DFQATT, CDR2 SNEGSKA (reference sequence). CDR3 DNA sequence: TGCAGTGCAAGAGACGAGCGCCAAGAGACCCAGTACTTC. Its translation is CSARDERQETQYF.

This clonotype turned up a few times. In DNA, the CDR3 is TGCAGTGTTCAGGCGGGGAGGAATTCCCTCCACTTT. Translation gives CSVQAGRNSLHF. The chain is built from TRBV20-1 and TRBJ1-6, with D uncertain. In germline, CDR1 is DFQATT, CDR2 SNEGSKA (reference sequence). This CDR3 has 12 residues. V was cut by 7 bases and J by 14 bases, with 18 bases left in between.

This clonotype showed up just a few times. The chain couples TRBV5-1 to TRBJ2-1, with 8 bases aligning to TRBD2. V was clipped by 4 bases and J by 8 bases; unmatched bases: 8. This CDR3 comprises 14 residues. Germline V CDR1 and CDR2: SGHRS, YFSETQ. The DNA of the CDR3 is TGCGCCAGCAGCCTCCGGGGGGGTACTGATGAGCAGTTCTTC. It yields the protein CASSLRGGTDEQFF.

V is TRBV7-2 and J is TRBJ1-1, with D possibly TRBD1 on 5 matching bases. Germline CDR1 reads SGHTA; CDR2 reads FQGNSA. Between the trimmed V and J ends, which lost 5 bases and 3 bases, there was a span of 13 bases. This CDR3 spans 14 amino acids. The CDR3 DNA is TGTGCCAGCAGCCAGCGGTGGGGGGACACTGAAGCTTTCTTT. Translating gives CASSQRWGDTEAFF.

V is TRBV5-1 and J is TRBJ1-6, with 9 bases lining up with TRBD1. V shed 3 bases and J 13 bases; nucleotides not matched to a gene: 5. The germline V gene encodes CDR1 SGHRS and CDR2 YFSETQ. This CDR3 comprises 13 residues. CDR3 in DNA: TGCGCCAGCAGCTCAAACAGGGGGCGTCCCCTCCACTTT. Its translation is CASSSNRGRPLHF.

This clonotype was seen a few times. The V gene is TRBV7-2, the J gene TRBJ2-5, with D perhaps matching TRBD2 (5 bases). The CDR3 has 15 residues. Germline CDR1 SGHTA, CDR2 FQGNSA. V was cut by 1 base and J by 5 bases, with 14 bases left in between. CDR3 nucleotide sequence: TGTGCCAGCAGCTTAGGGGGAGACCGGAGGGAGACCCAGTACTTC. This translates into CASSLGGDRRETQYF.

The chain joins TRBV12-3 or TRBV12-4 to TRBJ2-7, with D tentatively TRBD1 (6 bases). V was trimmed by 6 bases and J by 0 bases, leaving 15 bases between them. CDR3 size: 15 residues. CDR3 in amino acids: CASSPGVWGSYEQYF. The CDR3 DNA sequence: TGTGCCAGCAGCCCAGGGGTATGGGGCTCCTACGAGCAGTACTTC.

A few counts support this clonotype. The chain uses TRBV29-1 and TRBJ2-3; 14 nucleotides agree with TRBD2. The V gene end was trimmed by 6 bases and the J gene end by 0 bases; junction bases not matched to a gene: 8. The CDR3 sequence is 17 residues long. Germline V gene data show CDR1 as SQVTM and CDR2 as ANQGSEA. In DNA form, the CDR3 reads TGCAGCGTACCGGGACTAGCGGGAGCACCTAGCACAGATACGCAGTATTTT. Protein sequence: CSVPGLAGAPSTDTQYF.

J is TRBJ2-3 and V is TRBV6-2 or TRBV6-3, with D perhaps matching TRBD2 (6 bases). The CDR3 has 15 amino acids. The germline V gene has CDR1 MNHEY and CDR2 SVGEGT. V was cut by 5 bases and J by 3 bases, with 15 bases left in between. The CDR3 sequence: CASSPGLPETDTQYF. CDR3 bases: TGTGCCAGCAGTCCGGGACTCCCCGAGACAGATACGCAGTATTTT.

Only a few counts were recorded for this clonotype. This chain uses TRBV7-9 with TRBJ2-2; D is ambiguous. Germline V gene sequence: CDR1 SEHNR, CDR2 FQNEAQ (reference sequence). This CDR3 contains 15 residues. V was pared by 1 base and J by 4 bases, with 10 bases between. The CDR3 loop reads CASSLGGRTTGELFF. The DNA of the CDR3 is TGTGCCAGCAGCTTAGGTGGCAGAACCACCGGGGAGCTGTTTTTT.

The genes are TRBV28 and TRBJ2-1, with D uncertain. V was cut by 3 bases and J by 5 bases, with 8 bases left in between. CDR1 is MDHEN, CDR2 SYDVKM, per germline. The CDR3 loop spans 13 amino acids. The CDR3 DNA reads as TGTGCCAGCAGTTTTAAGTGGAACAATGAGCAGTTCTTC. Translating gives CASSFKWNNEQFF.

The rearrangement uses TRBV6-5 and TRBJ2-7; 9 bases line up with TRBD2. There are 15 residues in the CDR3. V shed 6 bases and J 4 bases; nucleotides not matched to a gene: 10. Germline CDR1 reads MNHEY; CDR2 reads SVGAGI. The CDR3, as DNA: TGTGCCAGCAGCCTTTATGGCGGGAGGGCGTACGAGCAGTACTTC. Translating it yields CASSLYGGRAYEQYF.

This clonotype occurred a few times. The chain employs TRBV5-1 and TRBJ2-3; D is undetermined. With 3 bases removed from V and 0 bases from J, the gap between germline ends came to 8 bases. Germline V gene lookup returns CDR1 SGHRS and CDR2 YFSETQ. The CDR3 is 14 amino acids. This CDR3 is CASSSHSSTDTQYF. The CDR3 DNA is TGCGCCAGCAGCTCCCATTCTAGCACAGATACGCAGTATTTT.

The sample holds a few counts of this clonotype. V usage is TRBV12-3 or TRBV12-4 and J usage is TRBJ2-5; D ambiguous. Deletions cut 2 bases from V and 5 bases from J, with 9 bases between. This CDR3 comprises 13 residues. The CDR3 loop is CASSLYTEETQYF. The CDR3 region has the DNA TGTGCCAGCAGTTTATACACGGAGGAGACCCAGTACTTC.

In DNA form, the CDR3 reads TGTGCCAGCAGCTTGATAGCTGACCTTATCTACGAGCAGTACTTC. Protein: CASSLIADLIYEQYF. The rearrangement joins TRBV5-5 to TRBJ2-7, with no clear D. Trimming removed 1 base at V and 3 bases at J, with 14 bases between. The CDR3 is 15 residues long. Per the germline V gene, CDR1 is SGHKS and CDR2 is YYEKEE (reference sequence).

This clonotype was counted a few times. The V gene is TRBV20-1, the J gene TRBJ2-2, with 8 positions matching TRBD1. The ends lost 3 bases at V and 5 bases at J; junction bases unmatched: 8. The CDR3 sequence is 15 residues long. Germline-derived CDR1 and CDR2 are DFQATT and SNEGSKA (reference sequence). CDR3 bases: TGCAGTGCTAGGGCCCAGGGGGCGAGAACCGGGGAGCTGTTTTTT. Protein sequence: CSARAQGARTGELFF.

This clonotype was seen a few times. The chain joins TRBV24-1 to TRBJ2-5, with 7 bases that match TRBD2. Germline assignment: CDR1 KGHDR and CDR2 SFDVKD. Trimming removed 3 bases from V and 2 bases from J; junction bases left unmatched: 8. The CDR3 totals 16 residues. CDR3 region: CATSDGGGVPQETQYF. The CDR3 coding sequence is TGTGCCACCAGTGATGGCGGGGGAGTTCCACAAGAGACCCAGTACTTC.

The V call is TRBV6-2 or TRBV6-3, the J call TRBJ2-1; TRBD2 aligns across 10 bases. With 2 bases clipped from V and 6 bases from J, the junction kept 4 bases outside the gene matches. CDR1 and CDR2 from the germline V gene are MNHEY and SVGEGT. This CDR3 has 15 amino acids. CDR3 loop: CASSYNLAGVNEQFF. The CDR3, as DNA: TGTGCCAGCAGTTACAACCTAGCGGGAGTCAATGAGCAGTTCTTC.

This clonotype turned up a few times. The J gene is TRBJ2-6, the V gene TRBV20-1; 9 bases match TRBD1. Looked up from germline, CDR1 is DFQATT and CDR2 is SNEGSKA (reference sequence). The CDR3 is 15 amino acids. With 6 bases clipped from V and 10 bases from J, the junction kept 13 bases outside the gene matches. The CDR3 is CSAAKTGQGRNVLTF. The CDR3 DNA reads as TGCAGTGCCGCCAAGACTGGACAGGGGAGGAACGTCCTGACTTTC.

The chain carries TRBV9 and TRBJ1-5; D ambiguous. CDR1 and CDR2 (germline): SGDLS, YYNGEE. The V end was cut by 2 bases, the J end by 4 bases, with 7 bases between. This CDR3 comprises 13 residues. This CDR3 reads CASSVDGNQPQHF. CDR3 DNA sequence: TGTGCCAGCAGCGTCGACGGGAATCAGCCCCAGCATTTT.

This clonotype was counted only a few times. The genes are TRBV6-6 and TRBJ2-2; D unclear. V was cut by 7 bases and J by 6 bases, with 6 bases left in between. The CDR3 length is 11 residues. Germline V CDR1 and CDR2: MNHNY, SVGAGI (reference sequence). The CDR3 bases are TGTGCCAGCATTGTAGCCGGGGAGCTGTTTTTT. Protein sequence: CASIVAGELFF.

This chain uses TRBV5-1 with TRBJ2-2; D is uncertain. CDR1 is SGHRS, CDR2 YFSETQ, per germline. The CDR3 has 15 residues. V lost 3 bases to trimming and J lost 7 bases, with 16 bases between them. CDR3 in DNA: TGCGCCAGCAGCTCCGAAGCCAGCTGGTACGGGGAGCTGTTTTTT. Translation: CASSSEASWYGELFF.